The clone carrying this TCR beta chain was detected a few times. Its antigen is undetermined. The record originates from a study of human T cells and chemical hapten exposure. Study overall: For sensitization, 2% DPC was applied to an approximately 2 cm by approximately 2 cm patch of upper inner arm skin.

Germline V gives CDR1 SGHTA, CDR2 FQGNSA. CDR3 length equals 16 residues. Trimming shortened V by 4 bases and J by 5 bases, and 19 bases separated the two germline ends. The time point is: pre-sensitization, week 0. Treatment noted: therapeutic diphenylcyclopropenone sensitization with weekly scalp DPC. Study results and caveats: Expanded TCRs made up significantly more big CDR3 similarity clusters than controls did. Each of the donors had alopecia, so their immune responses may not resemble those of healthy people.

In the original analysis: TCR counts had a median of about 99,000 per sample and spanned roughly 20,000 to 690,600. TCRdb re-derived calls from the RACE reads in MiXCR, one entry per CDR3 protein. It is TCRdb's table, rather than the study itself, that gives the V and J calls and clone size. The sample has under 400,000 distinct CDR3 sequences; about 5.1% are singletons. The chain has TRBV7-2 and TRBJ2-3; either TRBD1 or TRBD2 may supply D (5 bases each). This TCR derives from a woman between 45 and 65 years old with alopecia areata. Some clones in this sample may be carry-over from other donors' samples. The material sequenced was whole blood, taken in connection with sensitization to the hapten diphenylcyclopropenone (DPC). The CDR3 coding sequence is TGTGCCAGCAGCTCACTAGTATTGGGGGAGTTAGATACGCAGTATTTT. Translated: CASSSLVLGELDTQYF.